This T cell receptor (beta chain) was recovered during a study of prognosis after radiotherapy for stage I lung cancer. At the level of the study: Fewer than 15 of the patients presented with newly diagnosed primary stage I lung tumors; a few had oligometastatic NSCLC following surgical resection of the primary tumor. No patient had concurrent therapy with stereotactic body radiotherapy. Study-level points and caveats: Some patients went on to develop distant metastases. Their Shannon entropy after stereotactic body radiation therapy was lower, and its change from baseline was also lower.

TCR beta CDR3 amplification from genomic DNA was performed by two-round multiplex PCR. Primers specific to each TRBV and TRBJ gene were used in first-round PCR. TCRdb ran MiXCR on the multiplex PCR reads and lists one entry per CDR3 protein. Of around 30,000 distinct CDR3 sequences detected, around 30% appear once; the ten largest clones hold 27%. CDR1 and CDR2 (germline): SGHKS, YYEKEE (reference sequence). The CDR3 is 15 residues long. J was trimmed by 5 bases and V by 4 bases; bases with no gene match: 4. At least ten counts were recorded for this clonotype. Its antigen is not identified. The clonotype comes from a donor at least 50 years old with non-small cell lung cancer. The J gene is TRBJ1-6, the V gene TRBV5-5, with TRBD1 matching over 9 bases. The sequences come from PBMCs, collected before or after stereotactic body radiation therapy (not recorded which). For the CDR3, the DNA is TGTGCCAGCAGCGGCACAGGGGGCAATAATTCACCCCTCCACTTT. It translates to CASSGTGGNNSPLHF.